These 3 T cell receptor beta chains came from one sample sequenced in a study of cytomegalovirus exposure and HLA in healthy donors. The PCR ran on 60 Vbeta and 13 Jbeta primers. TCRdb's table, derived via immunoSEQ multiplex PCR, lists solely in-frame clones and lacks some. The table includes approximately 210,000 clones, about 79% detected once. Input material: PBMCs. The source is a male donor in good health and CMV-seronegative.

The chain employs TRBV14 and TRBJ2-3; D is possibly TRBD2 (5 bases). This CDR3 region has 14 residues. Germline V gene sequence: CDR1 SGHDN, CDR2 FVKESK. V was clipped by 5 bases and J by 5 bases, with 14 bases between them. The CDR3 DNA is TGTGCCAGCAGCAAACGACTAAAGGGAGATACGCAGTATTTT. This codes for CASSKRLKGDTQYF.

This clone was recorded only once. This chain uses TRBV14 with TRBJ2-5; D might be TRBD1 (6 bases). This CDR3 has 15 amino acids. CDR1 is SGHDN, CDR2 FVKESK, per germline. Trimming removed 0 bases from V and 1 base from J, with 9 bases in between. CDR3: CASSQERDTQETQYF. In nucleotides, the CDR3 is TGTGCCAGCAGCCAAGAGAGGGACACCCAAGAGACCCAGTACTTC. The full variable domain, its missing parts supplied by reference TRBV14 and TRBJ2-5, is EAGVTQFPSHSVIEKGQTVTLRCDPISGHDNLYWYRRVMGKEIKFLLHFVKESKQDESGMPNNRFLAERTGGTYSTLKVQPAELEDSGVYFCASSQERDTQETQYFGPGTRLLVL.

As to this clone: The same CDR3 is also encoded by other DNA sequences in this sample. This chain joins TRBV9 and TRBJ1-4; 10 nucleotides agree with TRBD1. The CDR3 runs 14 residues. CDR1 is SGDLS and CDR2 is YYNGEE in the germline V gene. V trimming: 4 bases; J trimming: 6 bases; junction bases outside the gene matches: 3. The CDR3 sequence: CASSLGQGDEKLFF. CDR3 coding DNA: TGTGCCAGCAGCCTAGGACAGGGGGATGAAAAACTGTTTTTT.